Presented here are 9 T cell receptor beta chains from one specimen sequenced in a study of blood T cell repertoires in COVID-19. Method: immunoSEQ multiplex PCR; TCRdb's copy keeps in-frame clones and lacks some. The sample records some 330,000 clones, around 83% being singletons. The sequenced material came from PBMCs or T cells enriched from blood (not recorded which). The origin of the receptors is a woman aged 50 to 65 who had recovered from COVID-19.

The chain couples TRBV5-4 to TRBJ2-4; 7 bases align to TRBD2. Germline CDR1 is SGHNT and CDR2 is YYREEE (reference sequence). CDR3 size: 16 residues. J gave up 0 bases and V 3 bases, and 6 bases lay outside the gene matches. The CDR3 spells CASSSGGVLAKNIQYF. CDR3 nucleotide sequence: TGTGCCAGCAGCTCGGGAGGTGTTCTAGCCAAAAACATTCAGTACTTC.

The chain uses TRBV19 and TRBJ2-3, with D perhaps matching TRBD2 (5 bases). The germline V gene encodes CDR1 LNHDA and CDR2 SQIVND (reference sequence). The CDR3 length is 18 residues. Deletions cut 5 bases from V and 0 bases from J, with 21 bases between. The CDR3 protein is CASSPATLQRRSTDTQYF. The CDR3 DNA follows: TGTGCCAGTAGTCCCGCCACTTTACAGCGGAGGAGCACAGATACGCAGTATTTT.

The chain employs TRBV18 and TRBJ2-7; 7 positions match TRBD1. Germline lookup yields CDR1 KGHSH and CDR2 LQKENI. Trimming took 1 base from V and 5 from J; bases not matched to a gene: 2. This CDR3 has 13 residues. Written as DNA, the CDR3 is TGTGCCAGCTCACCACTTACAGGGGACGAGCAGTACTTC. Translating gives CASSPLTGDEQYF.

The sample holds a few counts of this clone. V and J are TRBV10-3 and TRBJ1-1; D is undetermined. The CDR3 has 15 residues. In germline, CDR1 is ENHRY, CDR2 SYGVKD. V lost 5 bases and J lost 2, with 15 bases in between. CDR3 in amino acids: CAISLSLEVNTEAFF. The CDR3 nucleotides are TGTGCCATCAGTTTATCCCTGGAGGTAAACACTGAAGCTTTCTTT.

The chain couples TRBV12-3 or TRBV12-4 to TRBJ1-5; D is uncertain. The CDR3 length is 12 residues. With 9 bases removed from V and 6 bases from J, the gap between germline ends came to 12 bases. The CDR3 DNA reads TGTGCCAGTGCGGGGTGGGGTCAGCCCCAGCATTTT. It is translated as CASAGWGQPQHF.

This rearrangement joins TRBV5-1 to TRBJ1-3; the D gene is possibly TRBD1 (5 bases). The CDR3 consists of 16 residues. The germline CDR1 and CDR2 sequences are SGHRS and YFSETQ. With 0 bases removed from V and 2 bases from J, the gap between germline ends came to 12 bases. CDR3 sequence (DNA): TGCGCCAGCAGCTTGGAAGCAGGGTCAACTGGAAACACCATATATTTT. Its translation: CASSLEAGSTGNTIYF. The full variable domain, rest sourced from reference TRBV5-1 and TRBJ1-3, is KAGVTQTPRYLIKTRGQQVTLSCSPISGHRSVSWYQQTPGQGLQFLFEYFSETQRNKGNFPGRFSGRQFSNSRSEMNVSTLELGDSALYLCASSLEAGSTGNTIYFGEGSWLTVV.

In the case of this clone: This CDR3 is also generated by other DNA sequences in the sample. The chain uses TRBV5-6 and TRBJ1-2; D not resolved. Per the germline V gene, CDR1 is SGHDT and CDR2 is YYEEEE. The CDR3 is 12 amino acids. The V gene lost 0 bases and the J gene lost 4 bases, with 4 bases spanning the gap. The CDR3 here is CASSLDSYGYTF. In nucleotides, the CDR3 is TGTGCCAGCAGCTTGGACAGCTATGGCTACACCTTC.

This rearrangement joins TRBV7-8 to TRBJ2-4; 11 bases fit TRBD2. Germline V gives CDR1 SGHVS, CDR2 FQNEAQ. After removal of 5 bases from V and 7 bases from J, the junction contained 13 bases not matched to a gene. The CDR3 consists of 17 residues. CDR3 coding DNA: TGTGCCAGCAGCCTGCCGACTAGCGGGGAGGGGGAGAACATTCAGTACTTC. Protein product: CASSLPTSGEGENIQYF.

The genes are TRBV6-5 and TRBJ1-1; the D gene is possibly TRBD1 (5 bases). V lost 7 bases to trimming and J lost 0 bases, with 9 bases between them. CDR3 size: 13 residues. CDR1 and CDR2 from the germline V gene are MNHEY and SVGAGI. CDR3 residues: CASKRQLNTEAFF. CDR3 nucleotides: TGTGCCAGCAAAAGACAGTTGAACACTGAAGCTTTCTTT.